This entry lists 10 T cell receptor beta chains sequenced from one sample in a study of beta chain features in type 1 diabetes. The investigators reverse transcribed all of the isolated RNA, so they sequenced expressed TCRB transcripts. Profiling relied on immunoSEQ multiplex PCR, and the TCRdb table lists in-frame clones only, not all of them. The sample comprises about 900,000 clones, roughly 15% of which are singletons, and roughly 0.025% rests with the top ten. The sample comprised naive CD4+ T cells from blood. These receptors originate from a woman aged 18-35 years in good health.

This clone was seen a handful of times. The chain is built from TRBV10-3 and TRBJ2-7; no definite D call. The CDR3 contains 15 residues. Germline CDR1 is ENHRY and CDR2 is SYGVKD. The V end lost 0 bases, the J end lost 2 bases, and 11 bases lay between the germline ends. CDR3 sequence: CAISESAIATYEQYF. The CDR3 DNA sequence: TGTGCCATCAGTGAGTCGGCGATAGCTACCTACGAGCAGTACTTC.

This clone was observed a handful of times. The J gene is TRBJ2-1, the V gene TRBV13; perhaps TRBD1 as D (7 bases). The CDR3 loop spans 16 amino acids. V dropped 1 base and J dropped 7 bases, with 17 bases sitting between them. CDR1 and CDR2 (germline): PRHDT, FYEKMQ (reference sequence). CDR3 sequence reads: CASSLDAGQFKNEQFF. CDR3 in DNA: TGTGCCAGCAGCTTAGACGCGGGACAGTTTAAAAATGAGCAGTTCTTC.

This clone was found a few times. V gene TRBV5-1 combines with J gene TRBJ2-5; no clear D. Deletions cut 0 bases from V and 9 bases from J, with 12 bases between. This CDR3 has 13 amino acids. Germline V gene data show CDR1 as SGHRS and CDR2 as YFSETQ. In DNA, the CDR3 is TGCGCCAGCAGCTTGGCTGTACGTGAGGCCCAGTACTTC. Its translation is CASSLAVREAQYF.

The rearrangement uses TRBV4-3 and TRBJ2-5; 8 bases fit TRBD1. The CDR3 contains 17 residues. Germline V gene lookup returns CDR1 LGHNA and CDR2 YSLEER. Trimming took 2 bases from V and 4 from J; bases not matched to a gene: 12. The CDR3: CASSQSAVAGGRETQYF. As DNA, the CDR3 is TGCGCCAGCAGCCAAAGCGCCGTCGCAGGGGGCAGAGAGACCCAGTACTTC.

This clone was picked up a small number of times. The junction departs from the called germline gene at one end, perhaps through a read error. The chain carries TRBV28 and TRBJ1-2; D remains ambiguous. Germline V gene lookup returns CDR1 MDHEN and CDR2 SYDVKM. This CDR3 region has 12 residues. The DNA of the CDR3 is TGTGCCAGCAGTTTAAAAGGACGGCCTCCCGCCTTC. This codes for CASSLKGRPPAF.

Only a few counts were recorded for this clone. The chain couples TRBV9 to TRBJ2-3; the match to TRBD2 covers 10 bases. The V segment lost 0 bases and the J segment 1 base; nucleotides outside the gene matches: 5. This CDR3 comprises 17 residues. Germline V lookup: CDR1 SGDLS, CDR2 YYNGEE. CDR3 sequence reads: CASSVGASGSGTDTQYF. Written as DNA, the CDR3 is TGTGCCAGCAGCGTAGGGGCTAGCGGGAGCGGCACAGATACGCAGTATTTT.

This chain links TRBV19 with TRBJ2-1; D is uncertain. V shed 3 bases and J shed 6 bases, with 9 bases lying between them. This CDR3 has 13 residues. CDR1 and CDR2 (germline): LNHDA, SQIVND (reference sequence). The CDR3 is CASSITGINEQFF. Written as DNA, the CDR3 is TGTGCCAGTAGTATTACCGGCATCAATGAGCAGTTCTTC. Full variable domain (rest looked up from reference TRBV19 and TRBJ2-1): DGGITQSPKYLFRKEGQNVTLSCEQNLNHDAMYWYRQDPGQGLRLIYYSQIVNDFQKGDIAEGYSVSREKKESFPLTVTSAQKNPTAFYLCASSITGINEQFFGPGTRLTVL.

This clone was counted only a few times. This chain joins TRBV27 and TRBJ2-1, with 8 bases that match TRBD2. This CDR3 is built from 15 residues. V gave up 6 bases and J gave up 4 bases; unmatched junction bases: 8. The V gene's germline CDR1 is MNHEY and CDR2 SMNVEV (reference sequence). CDR3 residues: CASRLTSERYNEQFF. The CDR3 coding sequence is TGTGCCAGCAGGCTGACTAGCGAAAGATACAATGAGCAGTTCTTC.

This chain connects TRBV19 to TRBJ1-2; 9 bases line up with TRBD1. J was trimmed by 7 bases and V by 6 bases; bases with no gene match: 9. The CDR3 totals 14 residues. Germline CDR1 reads LNHDA; CDR2 reads SQIVND (reference sequence). This CDR3 is CASRIQGAQGGYTF. CDR3 DNA: TGTGCCAGTAGGATACAGGGGGCGCAAGGTGGCTACACCTTC.

The V gene is TRBV19, the J gene TRBJ2-2; tentatively, D is TRBD1 (6 bases). V lost 2 bases to trimming and J lost 7 bases, with 8 bases between them. The CDR3 length is 13 residues. Germline V gene lookup returns CDR1 LNHDA and CDR2 SQIVND (reference sequence). The CDR3 reads CASSIRQVGELFF. The CDR3 DNA follows: TGTGCCAGTAGTATAAGACAGGTCGGGGAGCTGTTTTTT.